Listed below are T cell receptor beta chains from one sample, sequenced in a study of CD8+ T cells in alopecia areata. This table comes from immunoSEQ multiplex PCR, and its TCRdb copy is limited to in-frame clones, with some not included. The table records about 87,000 clones, around 71% of them present only once. Sample: CD8+ T cells sorted from blood, taken around week 46, from a patient treated with tofacitinib. The source is a human donor with alopecia areata. Both conserved end residues are part of each CDR3. A D gene is named only where the DNA matches it firmly. Size values are once, few and many counts, or a class for expanded clones, and some rows have none.

clone_size,d_call,j_call,v_call,cdr3_aa,cdr3_nt
few,TRBD2,TRBJ2-7,TRBV4-3,CASSQDPSGVTYEQYF,TGCGCCAGCAGCCAAGATCCCAGCGGGGTGACCTACGAGCAGTACTTC
-,-,TRBJ2-7,TRBV7-2,CASSLTRTVYEQYF,TGTGCCAGCAGCTTAACCCGGACAGTTTACGAGCAGTACTTC
-,-,TRBJ1-2,TRBV30,CAWSVPAAGGYGYTF,TGTGCCTGGAGTGTACCGGCAGCGGGCGGCTATGGCTACACCTTC
-,TRBD2,TRBJ2-3,TRBV7-2,CASSLVLMTSGASDTQYF,TGTGCCAGCAGCTTAGTCCTTATGACTAGCGGGGCATCAGATACGCAGTATTTT
-,-,TRBJ1-1,TRBV6-6,CASSYGQGNTEAFF,TGTGCCAGCAGTTACGGGCAGGGGAACACTGAAGCTTTCTTT
few,TRBD2,TRBJ2-1,TRBV28,CASSALAGGYNEQFF,TGTGCCAGCAGCGCCCTAGCGGGGGGGTACAATGAGCAGTTCTTC
-,-,TRBJ1-1,TRBV27,CASSLSMYTEAFF,TGTGCCAGCAGTTTATCGATGTACACTGAAGCTTTCTTT
-,TRBD1,TRBJ2-6,TRBV4-1,CASSQGPGGSGANVLTF,TGCGCCAGCAGCCAAGGGCCAGGGGGTAGTGGGGCCAACGTCCTGACTTTC
-,-,TRBJ2-3,TRBV30,CAWTDFFGGTDTQYF,TGTGCCTGGACTGATTTTTTTGGGGGAACAGATACGCAGTATTTT
-,-,TRBJ2-3,TRBV5-4,CASSSGADTQYF,TGTGCCAGCAGCTCGGGGGCAGATACGCAGTATTTT
many,-,TRBJ2-6,TRBV4-3,CASSQDRRSSGANVLTF,TGCGCCAGCAGCCAAGATCGCCGGAGCTCTGGGGCCAACGTCCTGACTTTC
-,-,TRBJ1-1,TRBV4-3,CASSQDRGPLAITEAFF,TGCGCCAGCAGCCAAGATAGAGGACCCTTGGCGATAACTGAAGCTTTCTTT
-,-,TRBJ2-7,TRBV10-2,CASSHPADEQYF,TGCGCCAGCAGTCACCCGGCGGACGAGCAGTACTTC
-,-,TRBJ1-5,TRBV7-9,CASSSSGNNQPQHF,TGTGCCAGCAGCTCCAGTGGAAACAATCAGCCCCAGCATTTT
-,-,TRBJ2-7,TRBV11-1,CASSFEGSTYEQYF,TGTGCCAGCAGCTTCGAGGGGTCAACCTACGAGCAGTACTTC
-,-,TRBJ2-5,TRBV6-5,CASSPRQVTETQYF,TGTGCCAGCAGCCCTCGACAGGTTACAGAGACCCAGTACTTC
-,-,TRBJ1-2,TRBV15,CATSRDESGYGYTF,TGTGCCACCAGCAGAGATGAGTCGGGCTATGGCTACACCTTC
-,-,TRBJ2-7,TRBV28,CASREDGTYEQYF,TGTGCCAGCAGGGAGGATGGGACATACGAGCAGTACTTC
few,-,TRBJ2-1,TRBV5-4,CASSFPLPNEQFF,TGTGCCAGCAGCTTCCCTCTCCCGAATGAGCAGTTCTTC
-,-,TRBJ2-7,TRBV14,CASSQGYEQYF,TGTGCCAGCAGCCAAGGCTACGAGCAGTACTTC
-,-,TRBJ2-7,TRBV2,CASSEAGGLDYEQYF,TGTGCCAGCAGTGAAGCGGGGGGTCTTGACTACGAGCAGTACTTC
-,-,TRBJ2-3,TRBV30,CAWNEPTGEATDTQYF,TGTGCCTGGAATGAGCCCACGGGGGAGGCAACAGATACGCAGTATTTT
-,TRBD2,TRBJ2-5,TRBV6-5,CASSPSRGGKTQYF,TGTGCCAGCAGTCCTTCCCGGGGGGGTAAGACCCAGTACTTC
-,-,TRBJ2-3,TRBV4-1,CASSQDDPPTDTQYF,TGCGCCAGCAGCCAAGATGATCCCCCCACAGATACGCAGTATTTT
-,TRBD1,TRBJ2-7,TRBV2,CASITGGQGYEQYF,TGTGCCAGCATAACCGGGGGACAGGGCTACGAGCAGTACTTC
-,TRBD1,TRBJ1-2,TRBV29-1,CSVVTGEYGYTF,TGCAGCGTTGTCACAGGGGAATATGGCTACACCTTC
-,TRBD1,TRBJ1-6,TRBV7-2,CASRSGGSPLHF,TGTGCCAGCAGGTCAGGGGGTTCACCCCTCCACTTT
-,-,TRBJ2-1,TRBV9,CASSVTSGMHSADEQFF,TGTGCCAGCAGCGTAACTTCCGGGATGCACTCGGCGGATGAGCAGTTCTTC
-,-,TRBJ2-2,TRBV5-1,CASSFSQGPGELFF,TGCGCCAGCAGCTTTTCTCAAGGACCCGGGGAGCTGTTTTTT
-,TRBD1,TRBJ2-7,TRBV13,CASSLGGQGYEQYF,TGTGCCAGCAGCTTAGGGGGACAGGGCTACGAGCAGTACTTC
-,-,TRBJ1-4,TRBV19,CASSVQEGEVFF,TGTGCCAGTAGCGTACAGGAGGGAGAGGTGTTTTTT
-,-,TRBJ1-1,TRBV19,CASSTGGRYTEAFF,TGTGCCAGTAGTACGGGGGGCAGGTATACTGAAGCTTTCTTT
-,TRBD1,TRBJ2-7,TRBV5-1,CASSSPGTGDVEQYF,TGCGCCAGCAGCTCCCCCGGGACAGGCGACGTGGAGCAGTACTTC
-,TRBD2,TRBJ2-7,TRBV6-5,CASSYGTSHEQYF,TGTGCCAGCAGTTACGGGACTAGCCACGAGCAGTACTTC
once,-,TRBJ2-7,TRBV7-8,CASSWQGTDEQYF,TGTGCCAGCAGCTGGCAGGGGACGGACGAGCAGTACTTC
once,-,TRBJ2-7,TRBV6-5,CASRSGEGHYEQYF,TGTGCCAGTAGGTCGGGGGAAGGTCACTACGAGCAGTACTTC
-,-,TRBJ1-2,TRBV29-1,CSVPANYGYTF,TGCAGCGTTCCCGCTAACTATGGCTACACCTTC
-,-,TRBJ1-2,TRBV4-1,CASSRPGTGHGYTF,TGCGCCAGCAGCCGACCAGGGACGGGCCATGGCTACACCTTC
-,TRBD1,TRBJ1-1,TRBV7-2,CASSYTGTGNTEAFF,TGTGCCAGCAGCTACACCGGGACAGGGAACACTGAAGCTTTCTTT
-,-,TRBJ1-1,TRBV30,CAWSVGEGEAFF,TGTGCCTGGAGTGTAGGTGAGGGTGAAGCTTTCTTT
-,-,TRBJ1-1,TRBV7-9,CASSSSRGGTEAFF,TGTGCCAGCAGCTCGAGCAGGGGAGGGACTGAAGCTTTCTTT
-,-,TRBJ2-7,TRBV19,CASTPGLGSEQYF,TGTGCCAGTACCCCAGGATTAGGTTCCGAGCAGTACTTC
few,-,TRBJ2-3,TRBV4-1,CASSLDEPTDTQYF,TGCGCCAGCAGCCTTGACGAACCGACAGATACGCAGTATTTT
-,TRBD1,TRBJ1-1,TRBV4-3,CASSPGQGGTFF,TGCGCCAGCAGCCCCGGACAGGGAGGAACTTTCTTT
-,-,TRBJ2-7,TRBV5-6,CASSLGTGTYEQYF,TGTGCCAGCAGCTTGGGCACCGGGACCTACGAGCAGTACTTC
-,-,TRBJ2-3,TRBV19,CASSIGLQLMVPDTQYF,TGTGCCAGTAGTATAGGTCTCCAGTTGATGGTCCCAGATACGCAGTATTTT
-,-,TRBJ1-2,TRBV5-1,CASSLPDRYGYTF,TGCGCCAGCAGCTTACCCGACAGATATGGCTACACCTTC
-,-,TRBJ2-7,TRBV4-1,CASSQVITTGPSYEQYF,TGCGCCAGCAGCCAAGTAATAACCACAGGGCCCTCCTACGAGCAGTACTTC
-,-,TRBJ1-2,TRBV7-2,CASSSGRIHYGYTF,TGTGCCAGCAGCTCCGGTCGGATTCACTATGGCTACACCTTC
-,TRBD1,TRBJ2-2,TRBV14,CASSQIRTGGPGELFF,TGTGCCAGCAGCCAAATAAGGACAGGGGGACCCGGGGAGCTGTTTTTT
few,-,TRBJ1-1,TRBV30,CAWSEGPTNTEAFF,TGTGCCTGGAGTGAGGGGCCGACGAACACTGAAGCTTTCTTT
-,-,TRBJ1-5,TRBV25-1,CASSESGGTQHF,TGTGCCAGCAGTGAATCGGGGGGAACCCAGCATTTT
-,-,TRBJ2-1,TRBV4-3,CASSQVKQGFNEQFF,TGCGCCAGCAGCCAAGTTAAACAGGGATTCAATGAGCAGTTCTTC
-,-,TRBJ1-2,TRBV2,CASVNGSPTRGYTF,TGTGCCAGCGTCAACGGGTCCCCTACGCGAGGCTACACCTTC
-,-,TRBJ1-2,TRBV5-6,CASSPGRTNYGYTF,TGTGCCAGCAGCCCGGGACGGACAAACTATGGCTACACCTTC
-,-,TRBJ1-6,TRBV30,CAWNPAGVPPLHF,TGTGCCTGGAACCCTGCAGGGGTCCCACCCCTCCACTTT
-,TRBD1,TRBJ2-1,TRBV7-2,CASSSTGNNEQFF,TGTGCCAGCAGCTCGACAGGGAACAATGAGCAGTTCTTC